These 5 T cell receptor beta chains came from one sample sequenced in a study of blood T cell repertoires in COVID-19. The assay was immunoSEQ multiplex PCR, and TCRdb's table has in-frame clones only and misses some. The sample shows about 140,000 clones, about 87% of them seen only once. Material for sequencing was peripheral blood. The source is a woman at least 80 years old with acute or convalescent COVID-19.

The chain employs TRBV12-5 and TRBJ2-3, with D possibly TRBD1 on 5 matching bases. Trimming took off 0 bases at V and 0 bases at J, with 13 bases between the two ends. CDR3 size: 17 residues. The germline V gene encodes CDR1 LGHNT and CDR2 FRNRAP. DNA for the CDR3: TGTGCTAGTGGTTTGGTCCTCTCTGGGGCTAGCACAGATACGCAGTATTTT. It is translated as CASGLVLSGASTDTQYF.

The rearrangement joins TRBV19 to TRBJ1-2, with a tentative D call TRBD1 (5 bases). Germline CDR1 is LNHDA and CDR2 is SQIVND (reference sequence). This CDR3 spans 15 amino acids. Deletions cut 6 bases from V and 4 bases from J, with 18 bases between. Written as DNA, the CDR3 is TGTGCCAGTAGCTCACCCAGAGACAGCCTCTATGGCTACACCTTC. Translating gives CASSSPRDSLYGYTF.

V and J are TRBV18 and TRBJ1-5; 7 nucleotides agree with TRBD1. CDR3 length: 15 residues. The V segment lost 2 bases and the J segment 6 bases; nucleotides outside the gene matches: 7. Germline lookup yields CDR1 KGHSH and CDR2 LQKENI. CDR3 loop: CASSPSTGASQPQHF. The CDR3 region has the DNA TGTGCCAGCTCACCATCAACAGGGGCGAGTCAGCCCCAGCATTTT.

This clone has more than one count but fewer than ten. The V call is TRBV4-2, the J call TRBJ2-5; 11 positions match TRBD2. V shed 0 bases, J shed 1 base, and the junction held 7 bases outside the gene matches. This CDR3 is built from 18 residues. The germline V gene has CDR1 LGHNA and CDR2 YNFKEQ. The CDR3 protein is CASSQERGTSGSQETQYF. The DNA for the CDR3 is TGTGCCAGCAGCCAAGAGAGGGGAACTAGCGGGAGCCAAGAGACCCAGTACTTC.

The V call is TRBV7-2, the J call TRBJ2-1; 11 bases line up with TRBD2. The CDR3 extends over 15 amino acids. Germline CDR1 is SGHTA and CDR2 is FQGNSA. V dropped 3 bases and J dropped 9; count of bases not matched to a gene: 7. Here the CDR3 DNA reads TGTGCCAGCAGCTTCGGTAGCGGGGGGGCCGGTGAGCAGTTCTTC. Its translation: CASSFGSGGAGEQFF. The entire variable domain, with the rest obtained from reference TRBV7-2 and TRBJ2-1, is as follows: GAGVSQSPSNKVTEKGKDVELRCDPISGHTALYWYRQSLGQGLEFLIYFQGNSAPDKSGLPSDRFSAERTGGSVSTLTIQRTQQEDSAVYLCASSFGSGGAGEQFFGPGTRLTVL.